A selection of T cell receptor beta chains follows, all from one sample in a study of T cell responses to AZD1222 COVID-19 vaccine. Sequenced by immunoSEQ multiplex PCR; TCRdb stores in-frame clones only, minus some. This table has just under 90,000 clones, approximately 90% appearing once. The source material was peripheral blood, sampled 28 days after the second AZD1222 dose. These receptors all stem from an adult who received the AZD1222 COVID-19 vaccine. Both conserved end residues are part of each CDR3. The D gene is left open where the match is weak. A row's size may be missing; if present it is once, few, many or a size class.

TGTGCCAGCAGCCAACTGGGACAATTGAACACTGAAGCTTTCTTT,CASSQLGQLNTEAFF,.,TRBJ1-1,.,TRBV3-1/TRBV3-2
TGTGCCAGCAGCTTCGGGACTAGCGGGGGGCTTAGCACAGATACGCAGTATTTT,CASSFGTSGGLSTDTQYF,TRBD2,TRBJ2-3,.,TRBV7-3
TGTGCCAGCAACCCAGAAGGTTCGGACAGCTCCTACGAGCAGTACTTC,CASNPEGSDSSYEQYF,.,TRBJ2-7,.,TRBV9
TGTGCCAGCTCTATCAGGGGCAATCAGCCCCAGCATTTT,CASSIRGNQPQHF,.,TRBJ1-5,once,TRBV27
TGTGCCACCAGCAGCCGGGACAGGGGGTTCTATGGCTACACCTTC,CATSSRDRGFYGYTF,TRBD1,TRBJ1-2,.,TRBV15
TGTGCCAGCAGTTTGGGGACAGGGGGATACAATCAGCCCCAGCATTTT,CASSLGTGGYNQPQHF,TRBD1,TRBJ1-5,.,TRBV28
TGTGCCAGCAGGCCACCTGGACAGAAGAACACTGAAGCTTTCTTT,CASRPPGQKNTEAFF,.,TRBJ1-1,.,TRBV6-5
TGTGCCAGCAGCTTGGTTTCGGCAGGGGGGAGTTCCACCTTC,CASSLVSAGGSSTF,TRBD1,TRBJ1-2,once,TRBV5-4
TGTGCCAGTAGTTCGACAGGGGGCGGTGAGCAGTTCTTC,CASSSTGGGEQFF,TRBD1,TRBJ2-1,.,TRBV19
TGTGCCAGCAGCTTGGAAATTGCCGAGCAGTACTTC,CASSLEIAEQYF,.,TRBJ2-7,.,TRBV5-6
TGCAGTGCTAGTAACAGGATCTCGGGGAATTCACCCCTCCACTTT,CSASNRISGNSPLHF,.,TRBJ1-6,.,TRBV20-1
TGTGCCAGCAGCTTAGCCGCTTCGACAGGGAATCAGCCCCAGCATTTT,CASSLAASTGNQPQHF,TRBD1,TRBJ1-5,.,TRBV7-8
TGTGCCAGCAGCCAAGCAACTATACCAGATACGCAGTATTTT,CASSQATIPDTQYF,.,TRBJ2-3,once,TRBV14
TGTGCCTGGAGTGTAGTGGGTACTAACTATGGCTACACCTTC,CAWSVVGTNYGYTF,.,TRBJ1-2,.,TRBV30
TGTGCCAGCAGCCGTAGACAGGGTATGCACACTGAAGCTTTCTTT,CASSRRQGMHTEAFF,TRBD1,TRBJ1-1,.,TRBV3-1/TRBV3-2
TGTGCCAGCAGCCCACACTTTGAGACTGAAGCTTTCTTT,CASSPHFETEAFF,.,TRBJ1-1,.,TRBV5-4
TGTGCCAGCAACTCTAGGGACGGCCCAGAGGTAGAGCAGTACTTC,CASNSRDGPEVEQYF,.,TRBJ2-7,.,TRBV7-9
TGTGCCAGCAGTCTCCTCGGGGATAATTCACCCCTCCACTTT,CASSLLGDNSPLHF,.,TRBJ1-6,.,TRBV27
TGTGCCAGCAGTTATATGTCGGGCGGCAATCAGCCCCAGCATTTT,CASSYMSGGNQPQHF,.,TRBJ1-5,.,TRBV6-2/TRBV6-3
TGTGCCTGGAGTAACGACGGGTTTGGCGAGCAGTACTTC,CAWSNDGFGEQYF,.,TRBJ2-7,.,TRBV30
TGTGCCAGCAGCGACCCGCAGCCCCAGTGGGAACGGGTAAACGGCGGAAACACCATATATTTT,CASSDPQPQWERVNGGNTIYF,.,TRBJ1-3,.,TRBV27
TGTGCCATCAGAGAGACAGGGATGGACACTGAAGCTTTCTTT,CAIRETGMDTEAFF,TRBD1,TRBJ1-1,.,TRBV10-3
TGTGCCAACGACCCCCATACGGTAACAACTAATGAAAAACTGTTTTTT,CANDPHTVTTNEKLFF,.,TRBJ1-4,once,TRBV6-4
TGTGCCAGCAGAAATTCCGGGACAGGGACTTATGGCTACACCTTC,CASRNSGTGTYGYTF,TRBD1,TRBJ1-2,.,TRBV11-2
TGTGCCAGCTCCCGGGACAGATCCTACGAGCAGTACTTC,CASSRDRSYEQYF,TRBD1,TRBJ2-7,.,TRBV18
TGTGCCAGCAGCTTAGAGAGGGACTCCTACAATGAGCAGTTCTTC,CASSLERDSYNEQFF,.,TRBJ2-1,.,TRBV11-2
TGTGCCAGTAGCCCACCAATTTACCGGCAGGGCGGCAATCAGCCCCAGCATTTT,CASSPPIYRQGGNQPQHF,.,TRBJ1-5,once,TRBV19
TGTGCCAGCAGCTTTACCCGGGACACAGACACCATATATTTT,CASSFTRDTDTIYF,.,TRBJ1-3,.,TRBV7-2
TGTGCCAGCAGTGAATATCCCGAAAGCCACTCCGAGCAGTACTTC,CASSEYPESHSEQYF,.,TRBJ2-7,.,TRBV2
TGTGCCAGCAGCTCCCCCGGGGGCGGGGAGACCCAGTACTTC,CASSSPGGGETQYF,.,TRBJ2-5,.,TRBV7-2
TGTGCCAGTAGTATATACGGAGGGCTGGGTCAGCCCCAGCATTTT,CASSIYGGLGQPQHF,.,TRBJ1-5,.,TRBV19
TGTGCCATCACTGGGGGCACCGGGACAGGGACTACCTACGAGCAGTACTTC,CAITGGTGTGTTYEQYF,TRBD1,TRBJ2-7,.,TRBV10-3
TGTGCCAGTAGTATTGGCTATAATTCACCCCTCCACTTT,CASSIGYNSPLHF,.,TRBJ1-6,.,TRBV19
TGTGCCATCAGTGGAAACACCGGGGAGCTGTTTTTT,CAISGNTGELFF,.,TRBJ2-2,.,TRBV10-3
TGTGCCAGCAGCTTGCCATCGGGCTTCGGCTATGGCTACACCTTC,CASSLPSGFGYGYTF,.,TRBJ1-2,.,TRBV5-6
TGTGCCAGCAGTTATGGCGACAGGGACACTGAAGCTTTCTTT,CASSYGDRDTEAFF,TRBD1,TRBJ1-1,.,TRBV2
TGTGCCAGCAGTGGACCCTGGGAGGGCGACGAGCAGTACTTC,CASSGPWEGDEQYF,TRBD2,TRBJ2-7,.,TRBV25-1
TGTGCCAGCAGAGGGGACAGGAACACTGAAGCTTTCTTT,CASRGDRNTEAFF,TRBD1,TRBJ1-1,once,TRBV9
TGTGCCAGCAGCTTGGTCAGGGGGTACGACACTGAAGCTTTCTTT,CASSLVRGYDTEAFF,TRBD1,TRBJ1-1,.,TRBV5-6
TGCGCCAGCAGCTCCGACAGGGGCCCTAACTATGGCTACACCTTC,CASSSDRGPNYGYTF,TRBD1,TRBJ1-2,.,TRBV5-1
TGTGCCAGCAGACACAGGGGAGCTGAAGCTTTCTTT,CASRHRGAEAFF,TRBD1,TRBJ1-1,.,TRBV12-3/TRBV12-4
TGCGCCAGCAGCCAAGAGTTTACGGGGTCCAATTCACCCCTCCACTTT,CASSQEFTGSNSPLHF,.,TRBJ1-6,.,TRBV4-3
TGTGCCACCAGCAGAGAAGGACAGGGGGGTGACTATGGCTACACCTTC,CATSREGQGGDYGYTF,TRBD1,TRBJ1-2,.,TRBV15
TGTGCCAGCAGCCAAGACAGGGACCAGCCCCAGCATTTT,CASSQDRDQPQHF,.,TRBJ1-5,.,TRBV4-2
TGTGCCAGCAGCTTGCGTCGCTTCCGGGACAGGGATAACTATGGCTACACCTTC,CASSLRRFRDRDNYGYTF,TRBD1,TRBJ1-2,.,TRBV5-5
TGTGCCAGCTCCATGGACAACGAAAACACCATATATTTT,CASSMDNENTIYF,.,TRBJ1-3,.,TRBV28
TGTGCCAGCAGTCCTTTCCTCGTGGGTGAAAAACTGTTTTTT,CASSPFLVGEKLFF,.,TRBJ1-4,.,TRBV2
TGTGCCAGCAGTTTCATATACAGGGGGCATGAAAAACTGTTTTTT,CASSFIYRGHEKLFF,TRBD1,TRBJ1-4,.,TRBV27
TGTGCCAGCAGCGTAGGGTGGCAGCCTAGCTCCTACAATGAGCAGTTCTTC,CASSVGWQPSSYNEQFF,.,TRBJ2-1,.,TRBV9
TGTGCCAGCAGAGGACTCAGGGACAGCCTAGGCTACACCTTC,CASRGLRDSLGYTF,TRBD1,TRBJ1-2,.,TRBV2
TGTGCCAGCAGCTTTGAGGGCGGGGGGAGGTACGAGCAGTACTTC,CASSFEGGGRYEQYF,TRBD2,TRBJ2-7,.,TRBV11-2
TGTGCCAGCAGTTACGTTAGGGGGAGTGAAGCTTTCTTT,CASSYVRGSEAFF,.,TRBJ1-1,few,TRBV6-2/TRBV6-3
TGTGCCAGCAGCTTAGACCGACAGGTCGGCGTCTCAGGAAACACCATATATTTT,CASSLDRQVGVSGNTIYF,.,TRBJ1-3,medium-sized,TRBV7-9
TGTGCCAGCACCCCGGCTTTAGGACAAGAGACCCAGTACTTC,CASTPALGQETQYF,.,TRBJ2-5,once,TRBV6-5
TGTGCCAGCAGTTTCTTGGGGACCCCTTACAATGAGCAGTTCTTC,CASSFLGTPYNEQFF,.,TRBJ2-1,.,TRBV2
TGTGCCAGTGAGGGGGCCGGGAATCAGCCCCAGCATTTT,CASEGAGNQPQHF,TRBD1,TRBJ1-5,.,TRBV19
TGTGCCAGCAGCCCACAAGGACAGGTCTATGGCTACACCTTC,CASSPQGQVYGYTF,TRBD1,TRBJ1-2,.,TRBV27
TGTGCCAGCAGCAAGCGGGGGAGCCAAGAGACCCAGTACTTC,CASSKRGSQETQYF,TRBD2,TRBJ2-5,.,TRBV7-2
TGTGCCACCAGTGATGTACCGGGGGCCATCGGGGAGCTGTTTTTT,CATSDVPGAIGELFF,.,TRBJ2-2,.,TRBV24-1
TGTGCCAGCAGTTTTCGGGTAGGGTTGGACACTGAAGCTTTCTTT,CASSFRVGLDTEAFF,.,TRBJ1-1,few,TRBV27